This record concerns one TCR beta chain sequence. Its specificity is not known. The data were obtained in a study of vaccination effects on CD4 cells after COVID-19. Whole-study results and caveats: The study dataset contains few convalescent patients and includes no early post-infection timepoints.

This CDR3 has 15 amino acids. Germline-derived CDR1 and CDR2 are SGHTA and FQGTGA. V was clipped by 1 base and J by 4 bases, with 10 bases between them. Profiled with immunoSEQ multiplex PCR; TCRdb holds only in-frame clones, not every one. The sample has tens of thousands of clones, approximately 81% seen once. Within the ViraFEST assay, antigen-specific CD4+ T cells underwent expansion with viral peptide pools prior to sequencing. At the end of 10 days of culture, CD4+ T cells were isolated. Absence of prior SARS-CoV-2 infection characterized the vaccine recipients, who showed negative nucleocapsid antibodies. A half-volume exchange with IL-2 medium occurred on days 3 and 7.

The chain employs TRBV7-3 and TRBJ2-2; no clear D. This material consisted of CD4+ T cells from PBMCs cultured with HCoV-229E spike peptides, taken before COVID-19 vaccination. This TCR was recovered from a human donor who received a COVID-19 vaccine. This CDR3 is CASSLNSGITGELFF. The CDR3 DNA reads TGTGCCAGCAGCTTAAATTCGGGTATCACCGGGGAGCTGTTTTTT.